These 18 T cell receptor beta chains share one sample of origin, sequenced in a study of T cells after yellow fever vaccination. MiXCR was run by TCRdb on the 5' RACE reads, yielding one entry per CDR3 protein. The table lists 200,000 to 250,000 distinct CDR3 sequences, around 7% of them singletons. Sequenced here: CD4+ T cells sorted from PBMCs, sampled 15 days after the yellow fever booster vaccination. These receptors were obtained from a man younger than 45 who received the YFV17D yellow fever vaccine.

There are a few counts of this clonotype. This sequence joins TRBV25-1 and TRBJ1-5; 10 positions match TRBD1. The V segment lost 4 bases and the J segment 8 bases; nucleotides outside the gene matches: 11. The germline gives CDR1 MGHDK, CDR2 SYGVNS. The CDR3 loop spans 16 amino acids. The CDR3 bases are TGTGCCAGCAGTGCAGGATTGACAGGGGGCGATGAGCCCCAGCATTTT. It yields the protein CASSAGLTGGDEPQHF.

This chain links TRBV5-1 with TRBJ2-5, with 15 bases aligning to TRBD2. The V gene's germline CDR1 is SGHRS and CDR2 YFSETQ. The CDR3 contains 16 residues. The J segment lost 4 bases and the V segment lost 4 bases, leaving 5 bases of the junction unmatched. Here the CDR3 DNA reads TGCGCCAGCAGCCTACCGGGACTAGCGGGAGGAGAGACCCAGTACTTC. This gives the protein CASSLPGLAGGETQYF.

This clonotype has a handful of counts. This chain uses TRBV7-2 with TRBJ2-7, with a tentative D call TRBD1 (5 bases). The CDR3 consists of 16 residues. Germline CDR1 and CDR2: SGHTA and FQGNSA. The V and J ends lost 5 bases and 2 bases respectively, with 19 bases between them. CDR3 sequence reads: CASSARASDIAYEQYF. The CDR3 bases are TGTGCCAGCAGCGCCCGGGCATCGGACATTGCCTACGAGCAGTACTTC.

In its sample, this clonotype was seen a few times. The chain combines TRBV4-2 with TRBJ2-3; 8 bases map to TRBD2. The V segment lost 0 bases and the J segment 5 bases; nucleotides outside the gene matches: 13. The CDR3 extends over 18 amino acids. Germline CDR1 reads LGHNA; CDR2 reads YNFKEQ. CDR3 amino acids: CASSQDLGAGENGDTQYF. DNA of the CDR3: TGTGCCAGCAGCCAAGATCTGGGAGCGGGAGAGAACGGAGATACGCAGTATTTT.

V and J are TRBV7-2 and TRBJ2-5; 10 nucleotides match TRBD2. V lost 5 bases to trimming and J lost 2 bases; unmatched junction nucleotides: 11. The germline gives CDR1 SGHTA, CDR2 FQGNSA. CDR3 length: 17 amino acids. This CDR3 reads CASSRTLASGRQETQYF. The CDR3 nucleotides are TGTGCCAGCAGCCGAACCCTGGCTAGCGGGAGACAAGAGACCCAGTACTTC.

This clonotype came up a few times. The chain is built from TRBV5-1 and TRBJ2-2; 9 nucleotides line up with TRBD2. Trimming took 4 bases from V and 5 from J; bases not matched to a gene: 6. The germline V gene has CDR1 SGHRS and CDR2 YFSETQ. The CDR3 runs to 15 residues. The CDR3 loop reads CASSKGTSRTGELFF. CDR3 nucleotide sequence: TGCGCCAGCAGCAAGGGGACTAGCCGGACCGGGGAGCTGTTTTTT.

The V and J genes are TRBV6-1 and TRBJ1-5, with a tentative D call TRBD1 (5 bases). Germline V gene data show CDR1 as MNHNS and CDR2 as SASEGT. V shed 5 bases and J shed 0 bases, with 8 bases lying between them. The CDR3 has 14 residues. This CDR3 reads CASSRTFSNQPQHF. DNA for the CDR3: TGTGCCAGCAGTCGGACATTTAGCAATCAGCCCCAGCATTTT.

This clonotype came up once. A clone one base away is much larger, so this may be a read error. The chain links TRBV10-3 to TRBJ2-4; D may be TRBD1 (5 bases). Trimming stripped 6 bases from V and 2 bases from J, with 11 bases between. The CDR3 totals 14 residues. Germline-derived CDR1 and CDR2 are ENHRY and SYGVKD. This CDR3 reads CAISADSSKNIQYF. In nucleotides, the CDR3 is TGTGCCATCAGCGCCGACAGCTCCAAAAACATTCAGTACTTC.

This clonotype was seen ten or more times. Germline is not matched at one junction end, which may reflect a read error. The chain uses TRBV7-3 and TRBJ2-3, with a weak D call TRBD2 (6 bases). Germline CDR1 and CDR2: SGHTA and FQGTGA. CDR3 length equals 13 residues. This CDR3 is CDSSPSDTDTQYF. For the CDR3, the DNA is TGTGACAGCAGCCCTAGCGACACAGATACGCAGTATTTT.

In its sample, this clonotype was seen a few times. The CDR3 DNA is TGCGCCAGCAGCTTGGGTAGTGGGACACCTTCCTACGAGCAGTACTTC. This encodes CASSLGSGTPSYEQYF. V and J are TRBV5-1 and TRBJ2-7, with a tentative D call TRBD1 (6 bases). Trimming took 0 bases from V and 1 from J, leaving 14 bases between them. The CDR3 consists of 16 residues. Germline V gene sequence: CDR1 SGHRS, CDR2 YFSETQ.

This clonotype was detected many times. The rearrangement uses TRBV5-6 and TRBJ2-3; 9 bases are a match to TRBD2. This CDR3 spans 16 amino acids. V lost 3 bases and J lost 1; bases outside the gene matches: 6. CDR1 and CDR2 from the germline V gene are SGHDT and YYEEEE. In DNA form, the CDR3 reads TGTGCCAGCAGCTCAACCGGGACTAGCCGCACAGATACGCAGTATTTT. Amino acid sequence: CASSSTGTSRTDTQYF.

The chain combines TRBV12-3 or TRBV12-4 with TRBJ1-2; the D is unclear. CDR3 length: 13 amino acids. Trimming pared 3 bases from V and 7 bases from J, leaving 12 bases between. In nucleotides, the CDR3 is TGTGCCAGCAGTTTCCAAGAAGGTGCTGGCTACACCTTC. This sequence encodes CASSFQEGAGYTF.

This clonotype was seen at least ten times. This chain uses TRBV15 with TRBJ2-2; TRBD1 matches 10 bases. The CDR3 has 17 amino acids. CDR1 is LNHNV, CDR2 YYDKDF, per germline (reference sequence). The V gene end was trimmed by 5 bases and the J gene end by 2 bases; junction bases not matched to a gene: 8. The CDR3 bases are TGTGCCACCAGCGACCGGGACAGGGGCTTCAACACCGGGGAGCTGTTTTTT. Encoded protein: CATSDRDRGFNTGELFF.

The sample holds many counts of this clonotype. The V and J genes are TRBV11-2 and TRBJ1-3; 11 nucleotides agree with TRBD1. CDR1 is SGHAT, CDR2 FQNNGV, per germline. This CDR3 has 17 residues. The V and J ends lost 3 bases and 4 bases, in that order; junction bases with no gene match: 8. DNA of the CDR3: TGTGCCAGCAGCTTTACCGGGACAGGGGGATCCGGAAACACCATATATTTT. Residues: CASSFTGTGGSGNTIYF.

The rearrangement links TRBV7-2 to TRBJ2-5, with 8 bases that match TRBD2. The V gene end was trimmed by 4 bases and the J gene end by 7 bases; junction bases not matched to a gene: 8. The CDR3 is 14 residues long. Germline CDR1 reads SGHTA; CDR2 reads FQGNSA. CDR3 coding DNA: TGTGCCAGCAGCTCCGGCCCGGGGGGGGGGACCCAGTACTTC. This translates into CASSSGPGGGTQYF. The full variable domain, completed using reference TRBV7-2 and TRBJ2-5, is GAGVSQSPSNKVTEKGKDVELRCDPISGHTALYWYRQSLGQGLEFLIYFQGNSAPDKSGLPSDRFSAERTGGSVSTLTIQRTQQEDSAVYLCASSSGPGGGTQYFGPGTRLLVL.

This clonotype was seen many times. This chain joins TRBV7-2 and TRBJ2-1; D is unresolved. The ends were cut back, 1 base at V and 5 bases at J, with 6 bases in the middle. Germline CDR1 is SGHTA and CDR2 is FQGNSA. This CDR3 has 13 residues. CDR3 region: CASSLGADNEQFF. The CDR3 bases are TGTGCCAGCAGCTTAGGGGCAGACAATGAGCAGTTCTTC.

DNA of the CDR3: TGCAGTGCTTTAGCGGGAGTCGCAGATACGCAGTATTTT. It is translated as CSALAGVADTQYF. The rearrangement links TRBV20-1 to TRBJ2-3; 9 bases align to TRBD2. This CDR3 has 13 residues. V was clipped by 5 bases and J by 4 bases; unmatched bases: 4. Germline lookup yields CDR1 DFQATT and CDR2 SNEGSKA (reference sequence).

The chain couples TRBV20-1 to TRBJ2-1; 11 bases agree with TRBD2. The germline V gene has CDR1 DFQATT and CDR2 SNEGSKA (reference sequence). The CDR3 runs 14 residues. The junction had 6 bases not matched to a gene; V was cut back by 4 bases and J by 7 bases. CDR3 DNA: TGCAGTGCTACCGGGACTAGCGGACTTAATGAGCAGTTCTTC. Encoded protein: CSATGTSGLNEQFF.